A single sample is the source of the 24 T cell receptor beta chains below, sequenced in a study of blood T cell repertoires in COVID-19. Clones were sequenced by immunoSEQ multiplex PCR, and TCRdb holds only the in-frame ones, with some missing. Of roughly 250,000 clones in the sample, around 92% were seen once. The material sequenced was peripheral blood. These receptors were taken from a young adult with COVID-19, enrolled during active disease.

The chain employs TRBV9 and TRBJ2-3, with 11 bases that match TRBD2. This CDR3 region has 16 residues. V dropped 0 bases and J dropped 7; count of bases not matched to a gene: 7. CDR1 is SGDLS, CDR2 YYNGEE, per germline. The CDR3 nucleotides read TGTGCCAGCAGCGTAGATGGTCTAGCGGGAGGATATACGCAGTATTTT. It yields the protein CASSVDGLAGGYTQYF.

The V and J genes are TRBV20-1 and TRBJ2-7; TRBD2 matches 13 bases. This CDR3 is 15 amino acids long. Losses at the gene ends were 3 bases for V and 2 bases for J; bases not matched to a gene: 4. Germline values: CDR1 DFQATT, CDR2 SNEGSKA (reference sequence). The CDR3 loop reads CSASDGTSGTYEQYF. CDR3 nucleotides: TGCAGTGCTAGTGATGGGACTAGCGGGACCTACGAGCAGTACTTC.

The CDR3 sequence is CASGAGQGGKETQYF. The CDR3 nucleotides read TGTGCTAGTGGTGCGGGACAGGGGGGCAAGGAGACCCAGTACTTC. The chain links TRBV12-5 to TRBJ2-5; 11 bases align to TRBD1. The CDR3 consists of 15 residues. Germline V gene data show CDR1 as LGHNT and CDR2 as FRNRAP. Unmatched junction bases numbered 7, after V lost 5 bases and J lost 5 bases. Looking up the rest from reference TRBV12-5 and TRBJ2-5 gives the full variable domain: DARVTQTPRHKVTEMGQEVTMRCQPILGHNTVFWYRQTMMQGLELLAYFRNRAPLDDSGMPKDRFSAEMPDATLATLKIQPSEPRDSAVYFCASGAGQGGKETQYFGPGTRLLVL.

As DNA, the CDR3 is TGTGCCAGCGTCGGTTGGGGGGGCCTGGGCTATGGCTACACCTTC. Protein: CASVGWGGLGYGYTF. The chain uses TRBV21-1 and TRBJ1-2. TRBV21-1 is noted as a pseudogene. The CDR3 is 15 residues long.

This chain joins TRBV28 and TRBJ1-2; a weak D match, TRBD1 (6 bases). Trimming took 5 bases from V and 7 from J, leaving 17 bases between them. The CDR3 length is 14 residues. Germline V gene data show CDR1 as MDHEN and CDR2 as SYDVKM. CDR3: CASSAKTGGAGYTF. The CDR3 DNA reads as TGTGCCAGCAGTGCAAAGACAGGCGGCGCTGGCTACACCTTC.

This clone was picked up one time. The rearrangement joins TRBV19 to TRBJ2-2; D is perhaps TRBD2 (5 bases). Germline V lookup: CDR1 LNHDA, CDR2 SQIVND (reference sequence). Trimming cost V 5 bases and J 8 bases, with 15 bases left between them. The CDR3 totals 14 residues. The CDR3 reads CASSSGVTGGELFF. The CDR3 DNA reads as TGTGCCAGTAGTTCTGGAGTGACGGGAGGGGAGCTGTTTTTT.

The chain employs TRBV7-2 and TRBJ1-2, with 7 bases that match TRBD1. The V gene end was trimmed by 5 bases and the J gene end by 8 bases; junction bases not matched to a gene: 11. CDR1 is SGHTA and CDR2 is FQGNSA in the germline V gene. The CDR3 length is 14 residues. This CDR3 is CASSPRQGPEGYTF. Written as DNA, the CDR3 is TGTGCCAGCAGCCCAAGACAGGGACCTGAGGGCTACACCTTC. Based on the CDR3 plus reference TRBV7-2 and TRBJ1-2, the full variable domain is GAGVSQSPSNKVTEKGKDVELRCDPISGHTALYWYRQSLGQGLEFLIYFQGNSAPDKSGLPSDRFSAERTGGSVSTLTIQRTQQEDSAVYLCASSPRQGPEGYTFGSGTRLTVV.

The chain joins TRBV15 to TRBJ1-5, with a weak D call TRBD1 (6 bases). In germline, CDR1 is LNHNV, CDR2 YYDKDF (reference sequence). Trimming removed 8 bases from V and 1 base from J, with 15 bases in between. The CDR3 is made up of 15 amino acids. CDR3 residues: CATGGLLGSNQPQHF. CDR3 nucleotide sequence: TGTGCCACCGGGGGCTTGCTCGGGAGCAATCAGCCCCAGCATTTT.

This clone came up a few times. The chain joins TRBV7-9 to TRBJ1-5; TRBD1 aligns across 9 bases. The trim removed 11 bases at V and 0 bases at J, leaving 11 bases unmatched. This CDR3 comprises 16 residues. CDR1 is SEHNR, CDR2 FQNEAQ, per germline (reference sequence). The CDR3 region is CAVQLGTGPSNQPQHF. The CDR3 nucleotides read TGTGCCGTACAACTCGGGACAGGGCCTAGCAATCAGCCCCAGCATTTT.

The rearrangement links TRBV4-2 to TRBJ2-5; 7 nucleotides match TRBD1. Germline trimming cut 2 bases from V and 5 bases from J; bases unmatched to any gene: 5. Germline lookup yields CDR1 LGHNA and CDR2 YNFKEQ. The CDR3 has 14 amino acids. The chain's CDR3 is CASSQRQGAETQYF. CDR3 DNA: TGTGCCAGCAGCCAAAGACAGGGCGCGGAGACCCAGTACTTC.

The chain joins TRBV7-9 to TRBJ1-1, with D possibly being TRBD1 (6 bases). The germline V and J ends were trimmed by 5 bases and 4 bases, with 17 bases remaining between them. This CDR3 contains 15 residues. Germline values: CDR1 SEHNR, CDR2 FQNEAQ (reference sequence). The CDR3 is CASSPYGGGATEAFF. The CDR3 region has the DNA TGTGCCAGCAGCCCGTACGGTGGGGGGGCCACTGAAGCTTTCTTT.

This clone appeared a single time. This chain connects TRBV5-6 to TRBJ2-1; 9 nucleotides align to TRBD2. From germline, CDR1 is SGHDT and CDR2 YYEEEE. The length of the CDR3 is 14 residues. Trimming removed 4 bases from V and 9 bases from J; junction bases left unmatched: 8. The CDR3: CASSPRLAGFEQFF. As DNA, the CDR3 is TGTGCCAGCAGCCCCAGGCTAGCGGGATTTGAGCAGTTCTTC. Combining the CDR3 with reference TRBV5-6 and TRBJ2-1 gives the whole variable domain DAGVTQSPTHLIKTRGQQVTLRCSPKSGHDTVSWYQQALGQGPQFIFQYYEEEERQRGNFPDRFSGHQFPNYSSELNVNALLLGDSALYLCASSPRLAGFEQFFGPGTRLTVL.

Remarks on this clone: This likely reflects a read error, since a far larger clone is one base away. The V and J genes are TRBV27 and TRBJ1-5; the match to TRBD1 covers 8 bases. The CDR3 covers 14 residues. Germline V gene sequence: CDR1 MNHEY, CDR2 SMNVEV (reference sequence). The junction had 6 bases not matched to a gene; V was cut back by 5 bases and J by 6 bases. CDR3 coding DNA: TGTGCCAGCAGTGAGGACAGGGTGAGTCAGCCCCAGCATTTT. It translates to CASSEDRVSQPQHF.

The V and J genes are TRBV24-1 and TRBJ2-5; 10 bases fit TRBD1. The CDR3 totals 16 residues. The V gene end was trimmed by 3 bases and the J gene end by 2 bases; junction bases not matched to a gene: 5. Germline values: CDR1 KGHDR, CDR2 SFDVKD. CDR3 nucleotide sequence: TGTGCCACCAGTGATCTGACAGGGGGCTGGCAAGAGACCCAGTACTTC. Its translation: CATSDLTGGWQETQYF.

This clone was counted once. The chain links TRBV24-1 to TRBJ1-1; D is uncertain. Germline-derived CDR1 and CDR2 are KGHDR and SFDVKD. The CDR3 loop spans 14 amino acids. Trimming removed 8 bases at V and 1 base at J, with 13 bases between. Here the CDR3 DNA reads TGTGCCACCACTCTCATAGGGAGGAACACTGAAGCTTTCTTT. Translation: CATTLIGRNTEAFF.

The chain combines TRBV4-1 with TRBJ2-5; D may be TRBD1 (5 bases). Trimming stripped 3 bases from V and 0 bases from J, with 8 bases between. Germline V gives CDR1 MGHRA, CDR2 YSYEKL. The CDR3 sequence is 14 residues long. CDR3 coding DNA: TGCGCCAGCAGCCACCCAGGGAACCAAGAGACCCAGTACTTC. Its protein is CASSHPGNQETQYF.

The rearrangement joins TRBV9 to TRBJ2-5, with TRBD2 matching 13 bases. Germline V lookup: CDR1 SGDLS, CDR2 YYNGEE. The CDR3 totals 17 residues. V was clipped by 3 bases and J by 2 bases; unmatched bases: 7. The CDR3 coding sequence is TGTGCCAGCAGCGAGGGGACTAGCGGGACAAGACAAGAGACCCAGTACTTC. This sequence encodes CASSEGTSGTRQETQYF.

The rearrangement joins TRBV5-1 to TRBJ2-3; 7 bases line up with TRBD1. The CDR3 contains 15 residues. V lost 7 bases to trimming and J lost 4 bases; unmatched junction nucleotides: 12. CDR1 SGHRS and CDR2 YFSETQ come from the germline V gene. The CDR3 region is CASRNQGVAPDTQYF. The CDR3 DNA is TGCGCCAGCCGTAACCAGGGGGTAGCCCCAGATACGCAGTATTTT.

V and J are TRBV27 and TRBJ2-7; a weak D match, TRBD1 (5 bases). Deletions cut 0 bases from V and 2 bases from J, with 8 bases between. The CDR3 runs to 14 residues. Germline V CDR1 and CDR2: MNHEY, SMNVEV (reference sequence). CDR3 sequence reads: CASSLSSGPYEQYF. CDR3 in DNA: TGTGCCAGCAGTTTATCGTCAGGGCCCTACGAGCAGTACTTC.

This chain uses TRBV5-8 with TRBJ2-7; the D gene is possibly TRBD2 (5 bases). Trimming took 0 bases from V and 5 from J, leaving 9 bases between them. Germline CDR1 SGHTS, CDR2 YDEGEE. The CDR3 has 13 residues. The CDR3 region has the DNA TGTGCCAGCAGCTTGGGTCCCGGGGACGAGCAGTACTTC. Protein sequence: CASSLGPGDEQYF.

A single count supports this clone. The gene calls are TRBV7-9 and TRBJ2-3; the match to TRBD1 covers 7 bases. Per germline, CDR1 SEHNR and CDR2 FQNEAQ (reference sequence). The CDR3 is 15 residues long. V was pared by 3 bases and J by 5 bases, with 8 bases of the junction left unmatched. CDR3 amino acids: CASSLADRAGDTQYF. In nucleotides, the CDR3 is TGTGCCAGCAGCTTGGCTGACAGGGCGGGAGATACGCAGTATTTT.

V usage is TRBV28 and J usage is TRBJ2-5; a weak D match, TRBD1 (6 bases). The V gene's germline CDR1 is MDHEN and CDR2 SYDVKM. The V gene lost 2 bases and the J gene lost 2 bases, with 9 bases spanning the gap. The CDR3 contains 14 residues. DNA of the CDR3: TGTGCCAGCAGTTTAAGAGGGGGACAAGAGACCCAGTACTTC. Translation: CASSLRGGQETQYF.

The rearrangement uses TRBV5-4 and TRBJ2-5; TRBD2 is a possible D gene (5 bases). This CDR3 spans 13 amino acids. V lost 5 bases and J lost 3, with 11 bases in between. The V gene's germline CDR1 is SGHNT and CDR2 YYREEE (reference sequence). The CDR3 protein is CASSSGSEETQYF. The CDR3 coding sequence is TGTGCCAGCAGTTCGGGATCGGAAGAGACCCAGTACTTC.

The CDR3 bases are TGTGCCACCAGCAGAGATGCGGTACTAACGTCCGGCAATGAGCAGTTCTTC. Translating it yields CATSRDAVLTSGNEQFF. The rearrangement joins TRBV15 to TRBJ2-1; D remains unclear. The V end lost 0 bases, the J end lost 6 bases, and 18 bases lay between the germline ends. The CDR3 runs 17 residues. The germline V gene has CDR1 LNHNV and CDR2 YYDKDF (reference sequence).